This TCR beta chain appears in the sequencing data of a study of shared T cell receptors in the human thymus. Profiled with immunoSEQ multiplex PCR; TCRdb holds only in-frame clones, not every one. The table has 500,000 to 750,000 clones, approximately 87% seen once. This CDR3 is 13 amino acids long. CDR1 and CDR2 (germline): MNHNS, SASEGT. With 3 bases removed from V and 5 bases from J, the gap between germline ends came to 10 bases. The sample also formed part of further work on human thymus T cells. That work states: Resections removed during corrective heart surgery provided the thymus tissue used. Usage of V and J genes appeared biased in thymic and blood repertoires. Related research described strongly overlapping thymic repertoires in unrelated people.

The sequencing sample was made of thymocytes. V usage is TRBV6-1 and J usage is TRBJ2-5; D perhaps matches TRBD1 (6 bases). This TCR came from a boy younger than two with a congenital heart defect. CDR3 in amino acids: CASSDWQGETQYF. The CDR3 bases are TGTGCCAGCAGTGATTGGCAGGGGGAGACCCAGTACTTC.